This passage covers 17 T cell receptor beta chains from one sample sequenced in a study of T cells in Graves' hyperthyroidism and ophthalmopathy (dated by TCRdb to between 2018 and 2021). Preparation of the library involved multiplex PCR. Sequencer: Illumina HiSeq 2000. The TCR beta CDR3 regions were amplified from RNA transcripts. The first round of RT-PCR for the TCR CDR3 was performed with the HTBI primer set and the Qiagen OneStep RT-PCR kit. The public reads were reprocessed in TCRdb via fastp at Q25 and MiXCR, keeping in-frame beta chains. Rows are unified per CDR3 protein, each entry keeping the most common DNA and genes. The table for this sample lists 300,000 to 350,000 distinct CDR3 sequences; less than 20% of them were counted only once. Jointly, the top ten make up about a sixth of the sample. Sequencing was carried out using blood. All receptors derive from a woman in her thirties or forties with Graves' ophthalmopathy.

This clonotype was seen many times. In DNA form, the CDR3 reads TGTGCCAGCAGACTAGCGGTTAGCTCCTACAATGAGCAGTTCTTC. This encodes CASRLAVSSYNEQFF. The chain has TRBV6-1 and TRBJ2-1, with TRBD2 matching 8 bases. Per germline, CDR1 MNHNS and CDR2 SASEGT. CDR3 length: 15 residues. V was clipped by 6 bases and J by 0 bases; unmatched bases: 4.

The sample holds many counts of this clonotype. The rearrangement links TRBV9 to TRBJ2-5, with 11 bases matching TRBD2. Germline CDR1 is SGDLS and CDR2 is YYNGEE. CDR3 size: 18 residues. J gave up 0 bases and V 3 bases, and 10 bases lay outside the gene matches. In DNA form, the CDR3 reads TGTGCCAGCAGCGCGAAGACTAGCGGGACGATGTACCAAGAGACCCAGTACTTC. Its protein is CASSAKTSGTMYQETQYF.

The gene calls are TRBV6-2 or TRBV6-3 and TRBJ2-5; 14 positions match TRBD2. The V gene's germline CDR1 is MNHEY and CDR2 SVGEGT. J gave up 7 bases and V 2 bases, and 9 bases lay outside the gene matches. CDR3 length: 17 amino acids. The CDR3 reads CASSYGTSGGREGTQYF. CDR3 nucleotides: TGTGCCAGCAGTTACGGGACTAGCGGGGGCCGGGAGGGGACCCAGTACTTC.

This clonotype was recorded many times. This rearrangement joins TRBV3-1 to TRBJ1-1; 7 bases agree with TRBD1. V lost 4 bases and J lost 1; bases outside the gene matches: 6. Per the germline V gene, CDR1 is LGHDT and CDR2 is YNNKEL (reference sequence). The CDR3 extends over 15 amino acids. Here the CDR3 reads CASSRRDRQNTEAFF. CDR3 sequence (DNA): TGTGCCAGCAGCCGCAGGGACAGACAGAACACTGAAGCTTTCTTT.

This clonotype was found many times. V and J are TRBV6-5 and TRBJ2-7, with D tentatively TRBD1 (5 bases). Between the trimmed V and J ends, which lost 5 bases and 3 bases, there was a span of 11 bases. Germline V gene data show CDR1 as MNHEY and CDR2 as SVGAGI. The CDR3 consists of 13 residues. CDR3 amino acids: CASSRDRSYEQYF. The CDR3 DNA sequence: TGTGCCAGCAGTCGCGACAGAAGCTACGAGCAGTACTTC.

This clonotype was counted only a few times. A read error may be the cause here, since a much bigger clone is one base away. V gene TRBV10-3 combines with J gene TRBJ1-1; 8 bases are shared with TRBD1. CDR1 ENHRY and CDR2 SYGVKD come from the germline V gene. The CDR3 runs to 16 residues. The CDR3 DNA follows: TGTGCCACCACAGACAGGGGAGGCGTCATGAAAACTGAAGCTTTCTTT. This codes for CATTDRGGVMKTEAFF.

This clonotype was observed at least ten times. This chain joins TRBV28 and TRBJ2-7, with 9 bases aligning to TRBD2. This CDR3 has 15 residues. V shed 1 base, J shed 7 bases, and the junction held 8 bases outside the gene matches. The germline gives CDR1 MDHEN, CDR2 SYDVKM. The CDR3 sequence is CASSLSTGLAGEQYF. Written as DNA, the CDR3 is TGTGCCAGCAGTTTATCAACGGGGCTAGCGGGGGAGCAGTACTTC.

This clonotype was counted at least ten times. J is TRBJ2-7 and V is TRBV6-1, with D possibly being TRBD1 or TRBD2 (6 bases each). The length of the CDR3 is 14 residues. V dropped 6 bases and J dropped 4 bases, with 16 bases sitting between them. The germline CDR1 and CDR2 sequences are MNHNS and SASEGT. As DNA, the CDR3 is TGTGCCAGCAGCGCCCCGGGGGCCTTGTACGAGCAGTACTTC. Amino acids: CASSAPGALYEQYF.

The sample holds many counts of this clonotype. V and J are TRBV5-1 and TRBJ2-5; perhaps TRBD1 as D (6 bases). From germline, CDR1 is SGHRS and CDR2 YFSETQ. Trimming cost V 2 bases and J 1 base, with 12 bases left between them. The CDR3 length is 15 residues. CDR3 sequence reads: CASSLGGAFQETQYF. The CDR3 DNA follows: TGCGCCAGCAGCTTAGGGGGAGCTTTCCAAGAGACCCAGTACTTC.

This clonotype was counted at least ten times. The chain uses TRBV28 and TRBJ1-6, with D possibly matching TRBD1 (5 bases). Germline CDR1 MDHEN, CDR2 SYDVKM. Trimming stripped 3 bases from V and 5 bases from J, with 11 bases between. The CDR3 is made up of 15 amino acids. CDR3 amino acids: CASSLLGLDNSPLHF. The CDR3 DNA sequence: TGTGCCAGCAGTTTGTTGGGACTGGATAATTCACCCCTCCACTTT.

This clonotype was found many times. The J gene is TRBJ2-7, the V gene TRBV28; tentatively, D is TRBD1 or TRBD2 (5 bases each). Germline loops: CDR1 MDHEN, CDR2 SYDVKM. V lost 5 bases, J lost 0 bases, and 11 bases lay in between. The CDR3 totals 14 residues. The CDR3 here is CASSLRDLSYEQYF. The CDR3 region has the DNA TGTGCCAGCAGTCTTCGGGACCTCTCCTACGAGCAGTACTTC. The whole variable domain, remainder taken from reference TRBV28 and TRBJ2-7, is DVKVTQSSRYLVKRTGEKVFLECVQDMDHENMFWYRQDPGLGLRLIYFSYDVKMKEKGDIPEGYSVSREKKERFSLILESASTNQTSMYLCASSLRDLSYEQYFGPGTRLTVT.

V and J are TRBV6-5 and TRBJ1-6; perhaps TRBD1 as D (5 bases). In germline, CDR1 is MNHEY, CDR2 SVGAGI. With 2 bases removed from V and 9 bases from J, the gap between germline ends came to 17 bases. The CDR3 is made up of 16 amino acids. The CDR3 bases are TGTGCCAGCAGTTACCCCACGGGGGGTGGGATTTCACCCCTCCACTTT. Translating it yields CASSYPTGGGISPLHF.

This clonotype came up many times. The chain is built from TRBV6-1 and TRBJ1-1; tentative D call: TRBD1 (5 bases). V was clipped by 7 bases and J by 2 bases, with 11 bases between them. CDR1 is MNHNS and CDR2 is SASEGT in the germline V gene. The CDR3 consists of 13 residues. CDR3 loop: CASTTGVNTEAFF. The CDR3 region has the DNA TGTGCCAGCACCACGGGGGTAAACACTGAAGCTTTCTTT.

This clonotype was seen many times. CDR3 amino acids: CATSDSDRYEQYF. In nucleotides, the CDR3 is TGTGCCACCAGTGATTCTGACAGATACGAGCAGTACTTC. V is TRBV24-1 and J is TRBJ2-7, with D possibly matching TRBD1 (5 bases). CDR1 and CDR2 from the germline V gene are KGHDR and SFDVKD. The ends were cut back, 2 bases at V and 4 bases at J, with 8 bases in the middle. This CDR3 is built from 13 residues.

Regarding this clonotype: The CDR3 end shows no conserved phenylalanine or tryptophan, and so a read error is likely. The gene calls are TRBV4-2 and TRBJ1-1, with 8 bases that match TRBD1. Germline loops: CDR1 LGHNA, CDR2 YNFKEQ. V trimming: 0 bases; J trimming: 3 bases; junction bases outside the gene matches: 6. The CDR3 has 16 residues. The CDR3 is CASSQEETGVDTEAFL. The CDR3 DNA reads TGTGCCAGCAGCCAAGAAGAGACAGGGGTGGACACTGAAGCTTTCTTG.

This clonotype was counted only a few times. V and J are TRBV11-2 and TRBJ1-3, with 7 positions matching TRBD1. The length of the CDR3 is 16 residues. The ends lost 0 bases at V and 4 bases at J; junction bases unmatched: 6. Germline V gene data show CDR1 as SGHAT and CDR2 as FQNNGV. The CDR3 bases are TGTGCCAGCAGCTTAGATCAAAGACAGGGAGGAAACACCATATATTTT. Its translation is CASSLDQRQGGNTIYF. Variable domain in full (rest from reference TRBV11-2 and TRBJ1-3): EAGVAQSPRYKIIEKRQSVAFWCNPISGHATLYWYQQILGQGPKLLIQFQNNGVVDDSQLPKDRFSAERLKGVDSTLKIQPAKLEDSAVYLCASSLDQRQGGNTIYFGEGSWLTVV.

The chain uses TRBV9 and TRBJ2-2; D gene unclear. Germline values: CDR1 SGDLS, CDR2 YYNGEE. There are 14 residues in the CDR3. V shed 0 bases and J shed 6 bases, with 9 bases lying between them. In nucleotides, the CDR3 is TGTGCCAGCAGCGTAGGTTCTAGGTCCGGGGAGCTGTTTTTT. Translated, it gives CASSVGSRSGELFF.